The next 22 T cell receptor beta chains were all read from a single sample in a study of cytomegalovirus exposure and HLA in healthy donors. Profiling relied on immunoSEQ multiplex PCR, and the TCRdb table lists in-frame clones only, not all of them. The data contain roughly 73,000 clones, 94% of them singletons. The specimen was PBMCs. The source of these receptors is a man aged 18 to 35 in good health and CMV-seropositive.

About this clone itself: At the DNA level, this CDR3 is encoded by other sequences in the same sample as well. J is TRBJ1-5 and V is TRBV28; TRBD1 agrees at 9 bases. The CDR3 consists of 15 residues. Germline assignment: CDR1 MDHEN and CDR2 SYDVKM. V gave up 4 bases and J gave up 5 bases; unmatched junction bases: 6. The CDR3 region has the DNA TGTGCCAGCAGTTCGCCGGGACAGGGTGATCAGCCCCAGCATTTT. This translates into CASSSPGQGDQPQHF.

This clone was seen a single time. The rearrangement uses TRBV6-1 and TRBJ1-4; TRBD1 is a possible D gene (5 bases). The germline V and J ends were trimmed by 2 bases and 5 bases, with 12 bases remaining between them. Looked up from germline, CDR1 is MNHNS and CDR2 is SASEGT. This CDR3 has 15 amino acids. The CDR3 bases are TGTGCCAGCAGTGAATCTCGACAGAGCAATGAAAAACTGTTTTTT. Protein: CASSESRQSNEKLFF.

The V gene is TRBV10-1, the J gene TRBJ2-3; D ambiguous. The CDR3 extends over 15 amino acids. Germline CDR1 is WNHNN and CDR2 is SYGVQD (reference sequence). V gave up 4 bases and J gave up 2 bases, with 13 bases separating them. The CDR3 nucleotides read TGCGCCAGCAGTGGAGGCTCGTTGGACACAGATACGCAGTATTTT. Translating it yields CASSGGSLDTDTQYF.

This clone was seen just once. This chain joins TRBV9 and TRBJ1-1; the match to TRBD1 covers 7 bases. The germline V gene has CDR1 SGDLS and CDR2 YYNGEE. The CDR3 has 13 residues. Losses at the gene ends were 0 bases for V and 7 bases for J; bases not matched to a gene: 3. CDR3 DNA sequence: TGTGCCAGCAGCGTAGCAGGGGGACATGAAGCTTTCTTT. It codes for CASSVAGGHEAFF.

The rearrangement uses TRBV7-9 and TRBJ2-3, with a tentative D call TRBD1 (5 bases). Per the germline V gene, CDR1 is SEHNR and CDR2 is FQNEAQ (reference sequence). V was shortened by 3 bases and J by 9 bases, with 16 bases between the two germline ends. The CDR3 has 14 amino acids. CDR3 sequence: CASSFRGGLDTQYF. For the CDR3, the DNA is TGTGCCAGCAGCTTTAGGGGCGGCCTCGACACGCAGTATTTT.

This chain links TRBV28 with TRBJ2-1, with TRBD2 as a possible D gene (6 bases). The CDR3 consists of 13 residues. Per germline, CDR1 MDHEN and CDR2 SYDVKM. The ends were cut back, 5 bases at V and 7 bases at J, with 12 bases in the middle. The CDR3 DNA reads TGTGCCAGCAGTCCCCCAGCGGGTAATGAGCAGTTCTTC. Encoded protein: CASSPPAGNEQFF.

The chain has TRBV25-1 and TRBJ2-7, with a weak D call TRBD2 (5 bases). Trimming removed 3 bases from V and 5 bases from J, with 5 bases in between. The CDR3 loop spans 11 amino acids. The germline CDR1 and CDR2 sequences are MGHDK and SYGVNS. The CDR3 reads CASSDGNEQYF. The CDR3 DNA reads as TGTGCCAGCAGTGACGGGAACGAGCAGTACTTC.

The gene calls are TRBV29-1 and TRBJ1-5; 7 positions match TRBD1. The V gene end was trimmed by 6 bases and the J gene end by 4 bases; junction bases not matched to a gene: 9. The CDR3 is made up of 14 amino acids. CDR1 is SQVTM, CDR2 ANQGSEA, per germline. CDR3 in amino acids: CSVIVGTENQPQHF. In nucleotides, the CDR3 is TGCAGCGTAATTGTCGGGACAGAGAATCAGCCCCAGCATTTT.

V gene TRBV4-1 combines with J gene TRBJ2-2; 8 bases map to TRBD1. V was clipped by 4 bases and J by 6 bases; unmatched bases: 4. From germline, CDR1 is MGHRA and CDR2 YSYEKL. The CDR3 has 14 residues. CDR3 sequence: CASSRQQGAGELFF. The CDR3 region has the DNA TGCGCCAGCAGCCGACAACAGGGGGCCGGGGAGCTGTTTTTT.

Concerning this clone itself: One end of the junction fails to match germline, which may point to a read error. The rearrangement links TRBV5-4 to TRBJ2-1; maybe TRBD1 (6 bases). The CDR3 sequence is 15 residues long. Germline V gives CDR1 SGHNT, CDR2 YYREEE (reference sequence). The CDR3 sequence is CASTLDSPIYNEQFF. CDR3 nucleotide sequence: TGTGCCAGCACCTTGGACAGCCCGATATACAATGAGCAGTTCTTC.

This clone was seen only once. V is TRBV25-1 and J is TRBJ2-3; D perhaps matches TRBD1 (5 bases). V was trimmed by 4 bases and J by 0 bases, leaving 20 bases between them. In germline, CDR1 is MGHDK, CDR2 SYGVNS. This CDR3 has 18 amino acids. The CDR3 DNA reads as TGTGCCAGCAGTGGCCGGCTACCGGTAGGGGTTAGCACAGATACGCAGTATTTT. It is translated as CASSGRLPVGVSTDTQYF.

This sequence joins TRBV29-1 and TRBJ2-7; 9 positions agree with TRBD2. The V gene end was trimmed by 5 bases and the J gene end by 6 bases; junction bases not matched to a gene: 11. This CDR3 has 14 residues. Looked up from germline, CDR1 is SQVTM and CDR2 is ANQGSEA. The CDR3 here is CSVRLAGGPTEQYF. The CDR3 DNA sequence: TGCAGCGTTAGGCTCGCGGGAGGGCCGACCGAGCAGTACTTC.

This chain uses TRBV5-1 with TRBJ2-2, with 8 bases aligning to TRBD2. After removal of 1 base from V and 4 bases from J, the junction contained 6 bases not matched to a gene. Germline CDR1 SGHRS, CDR2 YFSETQ. This CDR3 is built from 16 residues. The CDR3 is CASSLLSGSGTGELFF. CDR3 sequence (DNA): TGCGCCAGCAGCTTGTTAAGCGGGAGCGGCACCGGGGAGCTGTTTTTT.

The genes are TRBV9 and TRBJ2-1; 8 bases map to TRBD2. Germline CDR1 is SGDLS and CDR2 is YYNGEE. Unmatched junction bases numbered 10, after V lost 0 bases and J lost 5 bases. CDR3 length: 17 amino acids. This CDR3 is CASSVASQSGGNNEQFF. DNA of the CDR3: TGTGCCAGCAGCGTAGCTTCTCAGAGCGGGGGTAACAATGAGCAGTTCTTC.

The chain joins TRBV9 to TRBJ2-2; 11 bases line up with TRBD1. Germline V gene data show CDR1 as SGDLS and CDR2 as YYNGEE. The trim removed 4 bases at V and 5 bases at J, leaving 4 bases unmatched. The CDR3 is made up of 15 amino acids. The CDR3 DNA is TGTGCCAGCAGCTTCGGACAGGGGGCTACCGGGGAGCTGTTTTTT. Residues: CASSFGQGATGELFF.

V is TRBV28 and J is TRBJ2-2; possibly TRBD1 for D (5 bases). The germline V and J ends were trimmed by 3 bases and 6 bases, with 14 bases remaining between them. CDR1 MDHEN and CDR2 SYDVKM come from the germline V gene. The CDR3 spans 15 residues. As DNA, the CDR3 is TGTGCCAGCAGTTTTATGGGCAGGGAATCCGGGGAGCTGTTTTTT. Translating it yields CASSFMGRESGELFF.

V is TRBV5-1 and J is TRBJ1-5, with 10 bases fitting TRBD1. This CDR3 has 15 amino acids. V trimming: 4 bases; J trimming: 2 bases; junction bases outside the gene matches: 3. CDR1 SGHRS and CDR2 YFSETQ come from the germline V gene. The CDR3 here is CASSDGTGGNQPQHF. Written as DNA, the CDR3 is TGCGCCAGCAGCGACGGGACAGGGGGCAATCAGCCCCAGCATTTT.

The chain has TRBV9 and TRBJ1-2; D unclear. V lost 0 bases, J lost 6 bases, and 12 bases lay in between. The CDR3 totals 14 residues. CDR1 is SGDLS and CDR2 is YYNGEE in the germline V gene. CDR3 amino acids: CASSVAAAQNGYTF. CDR3 DNA: TGTGCCAGCAGCGTAGCTGCTGCACAGAATGGCTACACCTTC.

The V gene is TRBV28, the J gene TRBJ1-1; no reliable D call. Per germline, CDR1 MDHEN and CDR2 SYDVKM. The CDR3 runs to 16 residues. The V end lost 2 bases, the J end lost 5 bases, and 18 bases lay between the germline ends. The CDR3 spells CASSLTLGGRETEAFF. DNA for the CDR3: TGTGCCAGCAGTTTAACCTTAGGAGGACGGGAGACTGAAGCTTTCTTT.

This rearrangement joins TRBV7-8 to TRBJ2-5; D remains unclear. The CDR3 consists of 11 residues. Germline V gene data show CDR1 as SGHVS and CDR2 as FQNEAQ. Trimming removed 8 bases at V and 5 bases at J, with 9 bases between. DNA of the CDR3: TGTGCCAGCCTTCAGTCGGAGACCCAGTACTTC. Encoded protein: CASLQSETQYF.

The V gene is TRBV29-1, the J gene TRBJ2-7; D gene ambiguous. CDR1 is SQVTM, CDR2 ANQGSEA, per germline. This CDR3 comprises 13 residues. V lost 1 base, J lost 4 bases, and 11 bases lay in between. The CDR3 DNA follows: TGCAGCGTTGAAGGGGCTGAACCGTACGAGCAGTACTTC. It codes for CSVEGAEPYEQYF.

Here the CDR3 DNA reads TGTGCCAGCAGCTTAGTTGGAGCCAAACCCGAGCAGTACTTC. As protein: CASSLVGAKPEQYF. The rearrangement links TRBV7-8 to TRBJ2-7; D is unresolved. Germline-derived CDR1 and CDR2 are SGHVS and FQNEAQ. This CDR3 has 14 amino acids. V gave up 1 base and J gave up 6 bases, with 13 bases separating them. The variable domain in full, with the rest retrieved from reference TRBV7-8 and TRBJ2-7, is GAGVSQSPRYKVAKRGQDVALRCDPISGHVSLFWYQQALGQGPEFLTYFQNEAQLDKSGLPSDRFFAERPEGSVSTLKIQRTQQEDSAVYLCASSLVGAKPEQYFGPGTRLTVT.